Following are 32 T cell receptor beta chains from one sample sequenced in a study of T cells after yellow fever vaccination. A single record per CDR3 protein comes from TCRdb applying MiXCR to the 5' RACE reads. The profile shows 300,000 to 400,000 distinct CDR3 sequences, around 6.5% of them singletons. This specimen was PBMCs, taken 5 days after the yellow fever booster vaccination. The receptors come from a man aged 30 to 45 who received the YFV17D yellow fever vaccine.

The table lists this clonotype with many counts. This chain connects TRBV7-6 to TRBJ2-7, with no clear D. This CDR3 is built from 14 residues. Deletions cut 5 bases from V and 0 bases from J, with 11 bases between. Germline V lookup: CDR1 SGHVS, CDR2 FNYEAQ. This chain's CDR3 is CASSPFVASYEQYF. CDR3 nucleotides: TGTGCCAGCAGCCCGTTTGTTGCCTCCTACGAGCAGTACTTC. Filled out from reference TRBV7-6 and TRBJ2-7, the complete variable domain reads GAGVSQSPRYKVTKRGQDVALRCDPISGHVSLYWYRQALGQGPEFLTYFNYEAQQDKSGLPNDRFSAERPEGSISTLTIQRTEQRDSAMYRCASSPFVASYEQYFGPGTRLTVT.

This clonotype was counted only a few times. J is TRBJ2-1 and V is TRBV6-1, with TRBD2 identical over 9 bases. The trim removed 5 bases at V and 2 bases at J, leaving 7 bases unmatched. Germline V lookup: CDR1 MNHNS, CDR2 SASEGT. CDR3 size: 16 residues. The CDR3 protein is CASSPWSGGTYNEQFF. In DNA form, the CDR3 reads TGTGCCAGCAGTCCCTGGAGCGGGGGGACCTACAATGAGCAGTTCTTC.

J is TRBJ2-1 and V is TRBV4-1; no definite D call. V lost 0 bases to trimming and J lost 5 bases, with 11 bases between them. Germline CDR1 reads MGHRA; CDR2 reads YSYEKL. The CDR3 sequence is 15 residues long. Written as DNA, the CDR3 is TGCGCCAGCAGCCAAGATCGTCCCAGAGACAATGAGCAGTTCTTC. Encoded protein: CASSQDRPRDNEQFF.

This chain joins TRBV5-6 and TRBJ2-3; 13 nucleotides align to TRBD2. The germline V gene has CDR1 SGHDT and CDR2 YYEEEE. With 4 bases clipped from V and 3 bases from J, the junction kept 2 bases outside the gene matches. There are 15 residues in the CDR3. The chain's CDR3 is CASSGTSGKTDTQYF. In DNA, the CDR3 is TGTGCCAGCAGCGGGACTAGCGGGAAAACAGATACGCAGTATTTT.

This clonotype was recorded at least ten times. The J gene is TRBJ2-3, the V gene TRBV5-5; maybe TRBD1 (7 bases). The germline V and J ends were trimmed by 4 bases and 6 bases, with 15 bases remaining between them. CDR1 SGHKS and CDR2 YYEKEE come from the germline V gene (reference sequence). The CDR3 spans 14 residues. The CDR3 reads CASSEMTGRDTQYF. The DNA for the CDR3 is TGTGCCAGCAGCGAAATGACAGGGAGGGATACGCAGTATTTT.

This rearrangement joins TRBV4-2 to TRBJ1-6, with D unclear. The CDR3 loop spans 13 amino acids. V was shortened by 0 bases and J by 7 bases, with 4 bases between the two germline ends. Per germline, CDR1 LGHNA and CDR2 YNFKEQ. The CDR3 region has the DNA TGTGCCAGCAGCCAAGAGCAAAATTCACCCCTCCACTTT. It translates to CASSQEQNSPLHF.

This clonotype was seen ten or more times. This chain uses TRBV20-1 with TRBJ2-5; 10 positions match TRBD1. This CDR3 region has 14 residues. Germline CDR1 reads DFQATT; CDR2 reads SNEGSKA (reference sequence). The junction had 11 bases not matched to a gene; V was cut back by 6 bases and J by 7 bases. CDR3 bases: TGCAGTGCACGCCCGAGTGGGGACAGGGGGACCCAGTACTTC. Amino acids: CSARPSGDRGTQYF.

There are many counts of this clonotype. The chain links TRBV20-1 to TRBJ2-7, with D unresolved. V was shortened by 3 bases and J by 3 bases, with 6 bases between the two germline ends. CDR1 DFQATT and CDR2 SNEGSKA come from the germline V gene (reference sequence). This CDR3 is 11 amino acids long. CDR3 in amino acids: CSASAGYEQYF. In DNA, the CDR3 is TGCAGTGCTAGTGCTGGCTACGAGCAGTACTTC.

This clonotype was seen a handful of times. CDR3 amino acids: CASSLSLPRVSGETQYF. DNA of the CDR3: TGTGCCAGCAGCTTATCCCTCCCGCGGGTGTCCGGAGAGACCCAGTACTTC. This sequence joins TRBV7-6 and TRBJ2-5; TRBD2 is a possible D gene (5 bases). Trimming pared 2 bases from V and 4 bases from J, leaving 20 bases between. The CDR3 runs to 17 residues. Germline V CDR1 and CDR2: SGHVS, FNYEAQ.

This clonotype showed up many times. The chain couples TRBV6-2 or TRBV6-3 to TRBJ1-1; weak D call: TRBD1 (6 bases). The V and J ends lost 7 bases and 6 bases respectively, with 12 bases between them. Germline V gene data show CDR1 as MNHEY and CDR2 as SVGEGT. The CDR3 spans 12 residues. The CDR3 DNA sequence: TGTGCCAGCACCCAGGGGACGGCTGAAGCTTTCTTT. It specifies CASTQGTAEAFF.

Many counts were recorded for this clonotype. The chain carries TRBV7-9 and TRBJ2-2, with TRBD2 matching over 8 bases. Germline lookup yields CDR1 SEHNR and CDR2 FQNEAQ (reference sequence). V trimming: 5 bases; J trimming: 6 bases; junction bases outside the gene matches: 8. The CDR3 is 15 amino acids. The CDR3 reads CASSSGLAGAGELFF. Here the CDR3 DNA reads TGTGCCAGCAGCAGTGGACTAGCTGGCGCCGGGGAGCTGTTTTTT. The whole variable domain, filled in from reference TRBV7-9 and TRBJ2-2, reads DTGVSQNPRHKITKRGQNVTFRCDPISEHNRLYWYRQTLGQGPEFLTYFQNEAQLEKSRLLSDRFSAERPKGSFSTLEIQRTEQGDSAMYLCASSSGLAGAGELFFGEGSRLTVL.

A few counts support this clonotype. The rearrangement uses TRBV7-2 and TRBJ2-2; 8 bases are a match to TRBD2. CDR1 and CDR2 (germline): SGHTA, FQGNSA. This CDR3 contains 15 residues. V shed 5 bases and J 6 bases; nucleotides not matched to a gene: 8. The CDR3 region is CASSGGGGLAGELFF. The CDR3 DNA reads TGTGCCAGCAGCGGAGGCGGGGGGCTCGCCGGGGAGCTGTTTTTT.

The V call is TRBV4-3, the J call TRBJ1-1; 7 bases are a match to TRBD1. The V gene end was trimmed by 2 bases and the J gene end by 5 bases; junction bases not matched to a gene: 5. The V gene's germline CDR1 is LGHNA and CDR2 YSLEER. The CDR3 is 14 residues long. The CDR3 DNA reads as TGCGCCAGCAGCCAAAGGGGGCTCGGTACTGAAGCTTTCTTT. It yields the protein CASSQRGLGTEAFF.

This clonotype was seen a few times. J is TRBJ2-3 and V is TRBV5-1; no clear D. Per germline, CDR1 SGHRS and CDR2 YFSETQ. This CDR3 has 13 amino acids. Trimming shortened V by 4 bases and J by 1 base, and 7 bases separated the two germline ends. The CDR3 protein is CASSPPRTDTQYF. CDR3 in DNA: TGCGCCAGCAGCCCACCTCGCACAGATACGCAGTATTTT.

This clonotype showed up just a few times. In nucleotides, the CDR3 is TGTGCCAGCAGCCAGGAGACAGGGCACTCTGGAAACACCATATATTTT. Amino acid sequence: CASSQETGHSGNTIYF. The chain recombines TRBV4-2 with TRBJ1-3, with 7 positions matching TRBD1. Germline assignment: CDR1 LGHNA and CDR2 YNFKEQ. The CDR3 sequence is 16 residues long. V lost 3 bases and J lost 0; bases outside the gene matches: 5.

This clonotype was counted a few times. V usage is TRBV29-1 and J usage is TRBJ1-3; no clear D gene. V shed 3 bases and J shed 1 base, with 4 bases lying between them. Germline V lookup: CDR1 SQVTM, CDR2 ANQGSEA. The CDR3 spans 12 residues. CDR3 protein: CSVDESGNTIYF. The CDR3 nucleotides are TGCAGCGTTGATGAGTCTGGAAACACCATATATTTT.

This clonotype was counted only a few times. The chain's CDR3 is CASSLTRTAGELFF. CDR3 in DNA: TGTGCCAGCAGCTTAACACGAACGGCCGGGGAGCTGTTTTTT. This chain joins TRBV7-3 and TRBJ2-2; unclear D gene. Germline CDR1 reads SGHTA; CDR2 reads FQGTGA. The ends were cut back, 0 bases at V and 6 bases at J, with 8 bases in the middle. There are 14 residues in the CDR3.

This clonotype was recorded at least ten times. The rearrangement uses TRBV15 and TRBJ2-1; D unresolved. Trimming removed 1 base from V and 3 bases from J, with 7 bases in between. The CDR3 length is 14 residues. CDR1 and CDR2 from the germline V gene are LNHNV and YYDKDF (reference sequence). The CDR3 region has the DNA TGTGCCACCAGCAGAGCCGGAAACTACAATGAGCAGTTCTTC. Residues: CATSRAGNYNEQFF.

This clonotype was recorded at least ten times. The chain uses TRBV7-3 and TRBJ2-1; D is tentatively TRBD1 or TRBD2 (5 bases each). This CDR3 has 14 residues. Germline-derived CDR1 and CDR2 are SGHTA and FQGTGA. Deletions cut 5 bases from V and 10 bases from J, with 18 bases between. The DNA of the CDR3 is TGTGCCAGCAGCCCCCTGGGGGTCGGACCAGAGCAGTTCTTC. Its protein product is CASSPLGVGPEQFF.

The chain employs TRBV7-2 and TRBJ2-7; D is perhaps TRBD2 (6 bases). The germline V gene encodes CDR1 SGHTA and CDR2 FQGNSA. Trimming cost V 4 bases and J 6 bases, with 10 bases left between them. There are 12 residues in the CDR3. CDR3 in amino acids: CASSWVSGEQYF. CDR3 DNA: TGTGCCAGCAGCTGGGTTAGCGGCGAGCAGTACTTC.

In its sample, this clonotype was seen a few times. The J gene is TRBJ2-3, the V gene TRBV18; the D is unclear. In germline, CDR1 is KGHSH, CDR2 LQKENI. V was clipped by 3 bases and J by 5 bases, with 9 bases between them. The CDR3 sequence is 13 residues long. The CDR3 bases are TGTGCCAGCTCACCTCAGAAATTAGATACGCAGTATTTT. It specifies CASSPQKLDTQYF. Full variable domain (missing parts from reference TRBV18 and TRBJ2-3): NAGVMQNPRHLVRRRGQEARLRCSPMKGHSHVYWYRQLPEEGLKFMVYLQKENIIDESGMPKERFSAEFPKEGPSILRIQQVVRGDSAAYFCASSPQKLDTQYFGPGTRLTVL.

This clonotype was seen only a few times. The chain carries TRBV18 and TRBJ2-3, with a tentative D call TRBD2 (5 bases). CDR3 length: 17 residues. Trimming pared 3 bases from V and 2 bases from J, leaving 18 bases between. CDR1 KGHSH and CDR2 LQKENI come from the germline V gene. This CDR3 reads CASSPVRRQRTTDTQYF. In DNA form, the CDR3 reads TGTGCCAGCTCACCGGTCCGGAGGCAGCGGACCACAGATACGCAGTATTTT.

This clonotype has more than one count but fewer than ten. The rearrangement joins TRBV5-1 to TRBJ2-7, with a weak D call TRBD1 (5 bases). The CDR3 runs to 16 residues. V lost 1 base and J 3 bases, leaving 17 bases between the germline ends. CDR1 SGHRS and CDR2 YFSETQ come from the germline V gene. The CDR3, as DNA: TGCGCCAGCAGCTTGAACAGGCTGGGTCACTACTACGAGCAGTACTTC. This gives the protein CASSLNRLGHYYEQYF. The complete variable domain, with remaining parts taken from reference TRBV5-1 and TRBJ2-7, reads KAGVTQTPRYLIKTRGQQVTLSCSPISGHRSVSWYQQTPGQGLQFLFEYFSETQRNKGNFPGRFSGRQFSNSRSEMNVSTLELGDSALYLCASSLNRLGHYYEQYFGPGTRLTVT.

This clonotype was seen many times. CDR3 sequence reads: CSATWGDTQYF. CDR3 DNA: TGCAGTGCCACGTGGGGAGATACGCAGTATTTT. The V and J genes are TRBV20-1 and TRBJ2-3; D gene unclear. Between the trimmed V and J ends, which lost 6 bases and 5 bases, there was a span of 9 bases. Germline V lookup: CDR1 DFQATT, CDR2 SNEGSKA (reference sequence). CDR3 size: 11 residues.

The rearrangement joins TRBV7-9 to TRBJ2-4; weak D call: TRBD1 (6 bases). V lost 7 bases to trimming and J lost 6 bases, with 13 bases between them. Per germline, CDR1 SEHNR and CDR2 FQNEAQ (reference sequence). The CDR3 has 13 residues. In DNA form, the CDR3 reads TGTGCCAGCATGCCCGCGGACAGAAACATTCAGTACTTC. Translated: CASMPADRNIQYF.

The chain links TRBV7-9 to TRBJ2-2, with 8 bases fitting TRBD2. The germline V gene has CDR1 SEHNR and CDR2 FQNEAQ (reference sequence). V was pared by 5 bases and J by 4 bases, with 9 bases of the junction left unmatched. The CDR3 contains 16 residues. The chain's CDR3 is CASSPPSGSSTGELFF. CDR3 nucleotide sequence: TGTGCCAGCAGCCCCCCCAGCGGGAGTTCCACCGGGGAGCTGTTTTTT.

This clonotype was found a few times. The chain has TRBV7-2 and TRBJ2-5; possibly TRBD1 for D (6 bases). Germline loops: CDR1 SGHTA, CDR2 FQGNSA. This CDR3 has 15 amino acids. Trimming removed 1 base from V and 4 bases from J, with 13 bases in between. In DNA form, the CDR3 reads TGTGCCAGCAGCTTAGGTGTCGTAGGGGGAGAGACCCAGTACTTC. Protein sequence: CASSLGVVGGETQYF.

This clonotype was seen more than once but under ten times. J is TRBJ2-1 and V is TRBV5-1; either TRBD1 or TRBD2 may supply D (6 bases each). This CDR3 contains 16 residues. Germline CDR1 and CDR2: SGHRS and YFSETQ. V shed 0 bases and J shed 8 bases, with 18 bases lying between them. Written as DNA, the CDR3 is TGCGCCAGCAGCTTGGCCAATGGGGGGCCGGACGATGAGCAGTTCTTC. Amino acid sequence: CASSLANGGPDDEQFF.

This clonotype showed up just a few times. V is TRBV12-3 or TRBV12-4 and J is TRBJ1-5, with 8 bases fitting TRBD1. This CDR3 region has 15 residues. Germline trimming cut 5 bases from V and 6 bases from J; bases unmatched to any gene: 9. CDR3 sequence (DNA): TGTGCCAGCAGTCCACCAACAGGGGGGGGTCAGCCCCAGCATTTT. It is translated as CASSPPTGGGQPQHF.

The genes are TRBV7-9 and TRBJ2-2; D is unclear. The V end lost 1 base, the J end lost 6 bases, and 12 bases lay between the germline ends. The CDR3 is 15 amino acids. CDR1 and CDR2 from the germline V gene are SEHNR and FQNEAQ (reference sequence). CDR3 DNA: TGTGCCAGCAGCTTAGAGGTCCCTAGACCCGGGGAGCTGTTTTTT. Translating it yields CASSLEVPRPGELFF.

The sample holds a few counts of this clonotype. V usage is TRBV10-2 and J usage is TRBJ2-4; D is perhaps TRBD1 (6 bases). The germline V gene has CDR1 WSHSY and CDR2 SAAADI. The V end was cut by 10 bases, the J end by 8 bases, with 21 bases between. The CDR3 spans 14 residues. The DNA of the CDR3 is TGCGCCACCCTCGAACAGGTTGGGGGCGACATTCAGTACTTC. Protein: CATLEQVGGDIQYF.

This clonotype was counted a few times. CDR3 loop: CASSQDGGRVSGVTQYF. The CDR3 DNA sequence: TGTGCCAGCAGCCAAGACGGAGGCAGGGTCTCGGGAGTGACCCAGTACTTC. This chain joins TRBV14 and TRBJ2-5; weak D call: TRBD2 (6 bases). CDR1 and CDR2 (germline): SGHDN, FVKESK. The CDR3 spans 17 residues. Trimming took 0 bases from V and 7 from J, leaving 21 bases between them.